The clone carrying this TCR beta chain has more than one count but fewer than ten. The data were taken from a study of blood T cell repertoires in COVID-19. Study summary: From T cells, B-cell-depleted T cells, or PBMCs came the material, which was cDNA or gDNA.

How the authors handled the data: The authors estimated nucleated cell counts from reference gene primer amplification. Using immunoSEQ multiplex PCR, the repertoire was profiled, and TCRdb retains in-frame clones only, with some absent. The DNA gave D and trimming, while V, J and clone size come from that table. The table shows about 300,000 clones, with 90% to 95% occurring only once. Germline CDR1 reads KGHSH; CDR2 reads LQKENI. This CDR3 is 13 amino acids long. The trim removed 6 bases at V and 1 base at J, leaving 2 bases unmatched. The source is a woman aged 25 to 39 with COVID-19, enrolled during active disease. The V gene is TRBV18, the J gene TRBJ1-1, with 7 bases identical to TRBD1. Sequencing was carried out using peripheral blood. CDR3 region: CASSRQGNTEAFF. CDR3 DNA sequence: TGTGCCAGCTCTCGACAGGGGAACACTGAAGCTTTCTTT.